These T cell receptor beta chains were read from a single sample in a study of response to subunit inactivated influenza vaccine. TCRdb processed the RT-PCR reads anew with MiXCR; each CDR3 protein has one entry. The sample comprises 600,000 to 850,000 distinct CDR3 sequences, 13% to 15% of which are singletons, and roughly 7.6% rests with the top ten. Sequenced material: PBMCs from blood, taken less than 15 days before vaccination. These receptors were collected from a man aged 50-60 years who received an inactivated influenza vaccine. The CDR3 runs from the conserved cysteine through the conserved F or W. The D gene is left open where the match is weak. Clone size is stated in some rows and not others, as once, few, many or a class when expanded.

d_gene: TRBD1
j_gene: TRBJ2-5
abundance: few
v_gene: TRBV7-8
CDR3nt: TGTGCCAGCAGCTATAGGACAGGGTTGCAAGAGACCCAGTACTTC
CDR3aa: CASSYRTGLQETQYF

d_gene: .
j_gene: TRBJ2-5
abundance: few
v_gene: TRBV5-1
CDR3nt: TGCGCCAGCAGCTCGGGACAGGCGGGAGGAGAGACCCAGTACTTC
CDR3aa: CASSSGQAGGETQYF

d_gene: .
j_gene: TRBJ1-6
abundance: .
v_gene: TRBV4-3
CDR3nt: TGCGCCAGCAGCCCCGGTTGGGCGGGGAATTCACCCCTCCACTTT
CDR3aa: CASSPGWAGNSPLHF

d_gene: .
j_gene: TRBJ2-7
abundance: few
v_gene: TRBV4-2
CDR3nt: TGTGCCAGCAGCCAAGGAGGGGGGACCGAGCAGTACTTC
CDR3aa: CASSQGGGTEQYF

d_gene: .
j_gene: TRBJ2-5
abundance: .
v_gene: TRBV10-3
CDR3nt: TGTGCCATCAGTGACTTAAGACAAGAGACCCAGTACTTC
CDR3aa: CAISDLRQETQYF

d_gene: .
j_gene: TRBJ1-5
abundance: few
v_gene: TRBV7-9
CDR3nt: TGTGCCAGCAGCTTAGGCTTGAGTCAGCCCCAGCAATTT
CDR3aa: CASSLGLSQPQQF

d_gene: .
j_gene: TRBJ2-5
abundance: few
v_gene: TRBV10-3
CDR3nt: TGTGCCATCAGGCCGCAGGGGCGACAAGAGACCCAGTACTTC
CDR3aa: CAIRPQGRQETQYF

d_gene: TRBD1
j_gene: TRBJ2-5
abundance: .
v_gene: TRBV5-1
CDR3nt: TGCGCCAGCAGCTTGAGGGCCCATACTGCCGGGACAGGGGTTCGGGAGACCCAGTACTTC
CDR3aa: CASSLRAHTAGTGVRETQYF

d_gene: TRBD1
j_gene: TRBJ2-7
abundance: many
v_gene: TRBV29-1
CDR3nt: TGCAGCGGGGTGGACAGGGGCTACGAGCAGTACTTC
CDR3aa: CSGVDRGYEQYF

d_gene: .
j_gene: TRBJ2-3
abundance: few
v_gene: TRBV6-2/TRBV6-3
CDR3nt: TGTGCCAGCAGTTATTTCTTGGGATTTGGTACGCAGTATTTT
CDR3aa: CASSYFLGFGTQYF

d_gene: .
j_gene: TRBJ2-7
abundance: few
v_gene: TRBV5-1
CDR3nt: TGCGCCAGCAGCTTCCAGGGTCCTGACTACGAGCAGTACTTC
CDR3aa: CASSFQGPDYEQYF

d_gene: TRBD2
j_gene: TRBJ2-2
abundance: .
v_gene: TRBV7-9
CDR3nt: TGTGCCAGCACCTCACCGCGGATCAGGACTAGTAAAAGGGAGCTGTTTTTT
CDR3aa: CASTSPRIRTSKRELFF

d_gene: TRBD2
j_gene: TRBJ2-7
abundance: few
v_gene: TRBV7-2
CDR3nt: TGTGCCAGCATTGATATAGCGGGAGGTCCCCCCTACGAGCAGTACTTC
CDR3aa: CASIDIAGGPPYEQYF

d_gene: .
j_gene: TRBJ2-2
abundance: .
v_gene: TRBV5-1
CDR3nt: TGCGCCAGCAGCTTGGAAGGGGCCCGAAACACCGGGGAGCTGTTTTTT
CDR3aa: CASSLEGARNTGELFF

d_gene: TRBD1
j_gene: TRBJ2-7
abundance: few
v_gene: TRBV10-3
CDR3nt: TGTGCCATCACCGGACAGGTCGGGTACGAGCAGTACTTC
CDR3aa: CAITGQVGYEQYF

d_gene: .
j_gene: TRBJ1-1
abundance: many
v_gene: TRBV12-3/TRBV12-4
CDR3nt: TGTGCCAGCAGTTTTCAGGGACTGAACACTGAAGCTTTCTTT
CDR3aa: CASSFQGLNTEAFF

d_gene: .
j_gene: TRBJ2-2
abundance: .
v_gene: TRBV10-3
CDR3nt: TGTGCCATCAGTGGATTAGCAGAACACACCGGGGAGCTGTTTTTT
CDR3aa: CAISGLAEHTGELFF

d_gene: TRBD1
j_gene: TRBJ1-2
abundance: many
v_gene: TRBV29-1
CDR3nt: TGCAGCGTCGCAGGACAGGGGACTAACTATGGCTACACCTTC
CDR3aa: CSVAGQGTNYGYTF

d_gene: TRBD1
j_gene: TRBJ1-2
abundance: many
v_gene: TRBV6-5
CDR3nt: TGTGCCAGCACTTACTTCGGACAGGGGACGGAGATTAACTATGGCTACACCTTC
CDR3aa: CASTYFGQGTEINYGYTF

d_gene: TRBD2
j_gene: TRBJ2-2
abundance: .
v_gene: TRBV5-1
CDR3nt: TGCGCCAGCAGCTTGTTCCTAGCGGGAGGCCGGGTCGACACCGGGGAGCTGTTTTTT
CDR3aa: CASSLFLAGGRVDTGELFF

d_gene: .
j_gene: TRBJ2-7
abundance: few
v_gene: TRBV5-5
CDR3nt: TGTGCCAGCAGCAGCCCCGGGGCCGCGACCTACGAGCAGTACTTC
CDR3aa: CASSSPGAATYEQYF

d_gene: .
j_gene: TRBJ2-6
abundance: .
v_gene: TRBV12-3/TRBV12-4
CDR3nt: TGTGCCAGCAGCCGAAACCCCGGGCCTGGGGCCAACGTCCTGACTTTC
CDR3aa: CASSRNPGPGANVLTF

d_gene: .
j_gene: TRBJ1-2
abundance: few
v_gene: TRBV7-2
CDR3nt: TGTGCCAGCAGCCCTTGGACGGAAAACTATGGCTACACCTTC
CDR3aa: CASSPWTENYGYTF

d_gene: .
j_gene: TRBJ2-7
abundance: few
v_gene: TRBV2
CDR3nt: TGTGCCAGTCAAGGACAGTCCTACGAGCAGTACTTC
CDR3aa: CASQGQSYEQYF

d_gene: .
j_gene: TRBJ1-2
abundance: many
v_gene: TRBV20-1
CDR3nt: TGCAGTGCATCCGACAGGAGGGACTATGGCTACACCTTC
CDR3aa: CSASDRRDYGYTF

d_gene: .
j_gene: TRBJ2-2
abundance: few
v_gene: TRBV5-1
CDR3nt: TGCGCCAGCAGCTTGGTTCAGGGAAGGACCGGGGAGCTGTTTTTT
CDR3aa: CASSLVQGRTGELFF

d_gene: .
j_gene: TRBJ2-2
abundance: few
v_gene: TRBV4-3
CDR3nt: TGCGCCAGCAGCCAAGATGCAGGGGACGGGGAGCTGTTTTTT
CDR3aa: CASSQDAGDGELFF

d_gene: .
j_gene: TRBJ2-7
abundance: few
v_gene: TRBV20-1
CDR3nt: TGCAGTGCGTCCACAGCCCTAGGAACCTACGAGCAGTACTTC
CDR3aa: CSASTALGTYEQYF

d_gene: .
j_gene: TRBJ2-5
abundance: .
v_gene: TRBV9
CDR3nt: TGTGCCAGCAGCGTAGCTTTAGGAGGGGGAGAGACCCAGTACTTC
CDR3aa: CASSVALGGGETQYF

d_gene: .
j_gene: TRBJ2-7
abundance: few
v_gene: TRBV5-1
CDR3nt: TGCGCCAGCAGCTTGGGTGGGGTTCCCTACGAGCAGTACTTC
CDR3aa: CASSLGGVPYEQYF

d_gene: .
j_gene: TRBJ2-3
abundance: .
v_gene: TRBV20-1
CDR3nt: TGCAGTGCTAGTTTGGGGTTCCGCACAGATACGCAGTATTTT
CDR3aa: CSASLGFRTDTQYF

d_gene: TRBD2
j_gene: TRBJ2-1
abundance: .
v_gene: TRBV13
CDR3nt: TGTGCCAGCAGCAACGTAAGCGGGAGCTCCTACAATGAGCAGTTCTTC
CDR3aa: CASSNVSGSSYNEQFF

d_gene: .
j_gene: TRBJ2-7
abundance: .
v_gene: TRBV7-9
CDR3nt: TGTGCCAGCAGCCCTGCATGGGACGAGCAGTACTTC
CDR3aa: CASSPAWDEQYF

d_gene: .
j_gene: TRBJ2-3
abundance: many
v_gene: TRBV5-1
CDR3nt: TGCGCCAGCAGCCCCTGGTCGGCCTACACAGATACGCAGTATTTT
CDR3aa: CASSPWSAYTDTQYF

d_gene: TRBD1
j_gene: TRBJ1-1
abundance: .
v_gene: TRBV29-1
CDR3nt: TGCAGCGTTCACAGGGGGAACACTGAAGCTTTCTTT
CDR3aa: CSVHRGNTEAFF

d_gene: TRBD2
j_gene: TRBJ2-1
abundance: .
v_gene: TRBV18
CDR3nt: TGTGCCAGCTCCTGGGCGACCCCCACTAGCGGGACGTGGAATGAGCAGTTCTTC
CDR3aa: CASSWATPTSGTWNEQFF

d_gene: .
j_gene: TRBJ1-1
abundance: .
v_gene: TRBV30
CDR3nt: TGTGCCTGGAGCCGATCCGTTGAAGCTTTCTTT
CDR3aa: CAWSRSVEAFF

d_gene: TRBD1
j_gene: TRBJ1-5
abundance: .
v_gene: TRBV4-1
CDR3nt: TGCGCCAGCAGCCAAGAGGACAGGGCGTCGCAGCCCCAGCATTTT
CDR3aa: CASSQEDRASQPQHF

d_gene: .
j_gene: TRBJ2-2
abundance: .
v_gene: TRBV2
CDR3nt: TGTGCCAGCAGTGAAGAGGAGGAATCGAACACCGGGGAGCTGTTTTTT
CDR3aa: CASSEEEESNTGELFF

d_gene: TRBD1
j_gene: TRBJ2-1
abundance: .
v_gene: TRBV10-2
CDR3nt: TGCGCCAGCAACAACCCAGGGGGATTCTTCTCCTACAATGAGCAGTTCTTC
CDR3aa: CASNNPGGFFSYNEQFF

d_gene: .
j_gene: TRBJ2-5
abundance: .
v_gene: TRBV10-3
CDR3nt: TGTGCCATCAGTGAGTCGGGGGCAGTAGAGACCCAGTACTTC
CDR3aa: CAISESGAVETQYF

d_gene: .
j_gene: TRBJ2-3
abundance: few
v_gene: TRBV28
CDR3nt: TGTGCCAGCAGTTTAAGCCCCTCTTACGGCACAGATACGCAGTATTTT
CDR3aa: CASSLSPSYGTDTQYF

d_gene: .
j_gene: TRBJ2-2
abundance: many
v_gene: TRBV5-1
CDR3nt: TGTGCCAGCAGCCTGGCGGGGGCCACCGGGGAGCTGTTTTTT
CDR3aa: CASSLAGATGELFF

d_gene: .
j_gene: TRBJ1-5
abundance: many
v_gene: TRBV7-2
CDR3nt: TGTGCCAGCAGCTTAGGCAGGGTTGAGCCCCAGCATTTT
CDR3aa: CASSLGRVEPQHF

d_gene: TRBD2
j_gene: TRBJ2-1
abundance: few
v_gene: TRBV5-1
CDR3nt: TGCGCCAGCAGCTTGGGGACTAGCGGGGGAGAGCAGTTCTTC
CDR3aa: CASSLGTSGGEQFF

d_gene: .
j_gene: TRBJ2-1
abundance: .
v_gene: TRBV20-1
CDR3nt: TGCAGTGCTAGAGATCTCGAGCGGGCTAACAATGAGCAGTTCTTC
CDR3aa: CSARDLERANNEQFF

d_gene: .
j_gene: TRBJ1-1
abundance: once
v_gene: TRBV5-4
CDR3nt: TGTGCCAGCAGCTCGGGGCGACAGTCGGGGTCCACTGAAGCTTTCTTT
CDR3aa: CASSSGRQSGSTEAFF

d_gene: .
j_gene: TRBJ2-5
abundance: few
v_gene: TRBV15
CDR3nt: TGTGCCACCAGCAAATCAAACCAAGAGACCCAGTACTTC
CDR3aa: CATSKSNQETQYF

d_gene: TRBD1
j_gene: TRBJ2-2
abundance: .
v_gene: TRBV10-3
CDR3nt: TGTGCCATCAGTGAGGGACAGGGGGATCCCGGGGAGCTGTTTTTT
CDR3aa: CAISEGQGDPGELFF

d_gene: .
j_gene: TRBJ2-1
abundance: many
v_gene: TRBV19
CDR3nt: TGTGCCAGTAGGGGCCCTATAGGTTTAGCCCAGTTCTTC
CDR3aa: CASRGPIGLAQFF

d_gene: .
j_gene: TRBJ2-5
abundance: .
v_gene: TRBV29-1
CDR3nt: TGCAGCGTGGGCGGGCAAAGGGGGACCCAGTACTTC
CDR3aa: CSVGGQRGTQYF

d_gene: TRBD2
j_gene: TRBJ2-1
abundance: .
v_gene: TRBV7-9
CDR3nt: TGTGCCAGCAGCTTTGGGAGGGCGGGGCGCCCCTTGTTCTTC
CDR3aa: CASSFGRAGRPLFF

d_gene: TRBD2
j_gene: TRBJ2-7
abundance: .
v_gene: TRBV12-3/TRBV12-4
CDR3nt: TGTGCCAGCGGGAGGGGTACCTACGAGCAGTACTTC
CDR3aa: CASGRGTYEQYF

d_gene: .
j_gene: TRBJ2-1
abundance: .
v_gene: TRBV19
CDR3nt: TGTGCCAGTAGTACCGGGGCTAGGGGTGAGCAGTTCTTC
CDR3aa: CASSTGARGEQFF

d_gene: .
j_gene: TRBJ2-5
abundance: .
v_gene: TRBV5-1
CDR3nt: TGCGCCAGCAGCACAAGGGGGATTCAAGAGACCCAGTACTTC
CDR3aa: CASSTRGIQETQYF

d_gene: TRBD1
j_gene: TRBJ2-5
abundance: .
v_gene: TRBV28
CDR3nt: TGTGCCAGCAGTTCGGGACAGGTGAAGACCCAGTACTTC
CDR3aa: CASSSGQVKTQYF

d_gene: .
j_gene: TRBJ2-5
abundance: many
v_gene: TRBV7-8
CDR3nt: TGTGCCAGCAGCTTAGGCCGGAGGGCCCAGTACTTC
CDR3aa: CASSLGRRAQYF

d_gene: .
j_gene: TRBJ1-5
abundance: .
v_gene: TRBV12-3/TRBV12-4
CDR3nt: TGTGCCAGCAGTTTCCCAGGGCATAGCAATCAGCCCCAGCATTTT
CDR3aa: CASSFPGHSNQPQHF

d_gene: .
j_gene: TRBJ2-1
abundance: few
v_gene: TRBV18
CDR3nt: TGTGCCAGCTCACCCCGGACAGCGAGGACGTACAATGAGCAGTTCTTC
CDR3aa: CASSPRTARTYNEQFF